These 22 T cell receptor beta chains were all obtained from the same sample, sequenced in a study of technical replicates of blood from several donors. Measured with immunoSEQ multiplex PCR; TCRdb has only the in-frame clones, and not every one. The repertoire holds 50,000 to 70,000 clones, with 85% to 95% as singletons. Input material: PBMCs. The source of these receptors is a human donor in good health. Some clones in this sample may be carry-over from other donors' samples.

J is TRBJ2-3 and V is TRBV7-6, with TRBD2 matching 8 bases. Losses at the gene ends were 5 bases for V and 2 bases for J; bases not matched to a gene: 6. The CDR3 is made up of 15 amino acids. Germline CDR1 is SGHVS and CDR2 is FNYEAQ. The CDR3, as DNA: TGTGCCAGCAGCCGCGGACTAGCCCCCACAGATACGCAGTATTTT. It translates to CASSRGLAPTDTQYF.

The chain carries TRBV2 and TRBJ2-4; 7 bases map to TRBD2. V shed 2 bases and J 6 bases; nucleotides not matched to a gene: 4. The CDR3 spans 14 residues. CDR1 and CDR2 (germline): SNHLY, FYNNEI. CDR3 sequence: CASSEPAGPNIQYF. The CDR3 nucleotides read TGTGCCAGCAGTGAACCAGCGGGGCCAAACATTCAGTACTTC.

The J gene is TRBJ1-6, the V gene TRBV6-1, with 8 bases fitting TRBD1. After removal of 2 bases from V and 10 bases from J, the junction contained 7 bases not matched to a gene. This CDR3 comprises 15 residues. Germline V gives CDR1 MNHNS, CDR2 SASEGT. The CDR3 sequence is CASSETGGSRSPLHF. Here the CDR3 DNA reads TGTGCCAGCAGTGAAACAGGGGGAAGTCGATCACCCCTCCACTTT.

J is TRBJ1-4 and V is TRBV6-6; D might be TRBD1 (6 bases). CDR3 size: 16 residues. The V gene's germline CDR1 is MNHNY and CDR2 SVGAGI (reference sequence). Trimming removed 4 bases at V and 1 base at J, with 13 bases between. CDR3 in DNA: TGTGCCAGCAGTTGGACAGCCGAGAGAACTAATGAAAAACTGTTTTTT. Amino acids: CASSWTAERTNEKLFF.

The genes are TRBV7-2 and TRBJ2-5; 8 bases match TRBD1. This CDR3 comprises 15 residues. With 1 base clipped from V and 4 bases from J, the junction kept 5 bases outside the gene matches. CDR1 SGHTA and CDR2 FQGNSA come from the germline V gene. CDR3 loop: CASSLGARGLETQYF. CDR3 DNA sequence: TGTGCCAGCAGCTTAGGTGCCAGGGGGCTAGAGACCCAGTACTTC. Variable domain in full (rest from reference TRBV7-2 and TRBJ2-5): GAGVSQSPSNKVTEKGKDVELRCDPISGHTALYWYRQSLGQGLEFLIYFQGNSAPDKSGLPSDRFSAERTGGSVSTLTIQRTQQEDSAVYLCASSLGARGLETQYFGPGTRLLVL.

This chain links TRBV4-3 with TRBJ2-2; 9 positions agree with TRBD2. V trimming: 0 bases; J trimming: 6 bases; junction bases outside the gene matches: 2. This CDR3 contains 15 residues. CDR1 and CDR2 (germline): LGHNA, YSLEER. This CDR3 is CASSQDWTSAGELFF. As DNA, the CDR3 is TGCGCCAGCAGCCAAGACTGGACTAGCGCCGGGGAGCTGTTTTTT.

This clone was seen a single time. The chain couples TRBV2 to TRBJ2-1; 9 bases are a match to TRBD2. The CDR3 runs to 16 residues. V lost 4 bases to trimming and J lost 4 bases; unmatched junction nucleotides: 8. Germline V gene lookup returns CDR1 SNHLY and CDR2 FYNNEI. CDR3 in DNA: TGTGCCAGCAGTGCCACAAGGAGCGGGGGGTACAATGAGCAGTTCTTC. It specifies CASSATRSGGYNEQFF.

Only one count was recorded for this clone. This chain joins TRBV28 and TRBJ1-2; D unclear. The length of the CDR3 is 12 residues. V was trimmed by 3 bases and J by 5 bases, leaving 7 bases between them. The germline V gene has CDR1 MDHEN and CDR2 SYDVKM. CDR3 DNA: TGTGCCAGCAGTTTGAAACTATATGGCTACACCTTC. It translates to CASSLKLYGYTF.

This clone was observed a single time. The chain uses TRBV28 and TRBJ2-1; TRBD1 agrees at 9 bases. V lost 8 bases and J lost 2; bases outside the gene matches: 4. Germline V gene data show CDR1 as MDHEN and CDR2 as SYDVKM. CDR3 length: 14 residues. For the CDR3, the DNA is TGTGCCAGCGTGCGGGACAGGGCCTACAATGAGCAGTTCTTC. Encoded protein: CASVRDRAYNEQFF.

The chain employs TRBV5-1 and TRBJ1-2; weak D call: TRBD1 (6 bases). From germline, CDR1 is SGHRS and CDR2 YFSETQ. V gave up 0 bases and J gave up 8 bases, with 17 bases separating them. The CDR3 contains 15 residues. This CDR3 reads CASSLDLAGVGGYTF. DNA for the CDR3: TGCGCCAGCAGCTTGGATTTGGCAGGGGTCGGCGGCTACACCTTC.

This rearrangement joins TRBV5-1 to TRBJ2-3; 8 bases map to TRBD2. The V segment lost 3 bases and the J segment 5 bases; nucleotides outside the gene matches: 8. The CDR3 loop spans 15 amino acids. Germline CDR1 and CDR2: SGHRS and YFSETQ. This CDR3 reads CASSWERELLDTQYF. Written as DNA, the CDR3 is TGCGCCAGCAGCTGGGAGCGGGAGTTATTAGATACGCAGTATTTT. Full variable domain (rest looked up from reference TRBV5-1 and TRBJ2-3): KAGVTQTPRYLIKTRGQQVTLSCSPISGHRSVSWYQQTPGQGLQFLFEYFSETQRNKGNFPGRFSGRQFSNSRSEMNVSTLELGDSALYLCASSWERELLDTQYFGPGTRLTVL.

This chain joins TRBV19 and TRBJ1-1; 8 bases agree with TRBD1. This CDR3 contains 14 residues. Germline V gene lookup returns CDR1 LNHDA and CDR2 SQIVND (reference sequence). The ends lost 3 bases at V and 5 bases at J; junction bases unmatched: 5. CDR3 nucleotides: TGTGCCAGTAGTATTCAGGGGGCGAGGACTGAAGCTTTCTTT. Protein product: CASSIQGARTEAFF.

V gene TRBV9 combines with J gene TRBJ2-1; TRBD2 matches 13 bases. The CDR3 is 19 residues long. Trimming removed 0 bases from V and 0 bases from J; junction bases left unmatched: 6. In germline, CDR1 is SGDLS, CDR2 YYNGEE. CDR3 residues: CASSVDVGTSGTSYNEQFF. CDR3 in DNA: TGTGCCAGCAGCGTAGATGTTGGGACTAGCGGGACCTCCTACAATGAGCAGTTCTTC.

This chain uses TRBV18 with TRBJ2-1; TRBD2 matches at 8 bases. Germline CDR1 KGHSH, CDR2 LQKENI. The CDR3 runs 17 residues. V dropped 2 bases and J dropped 7; count of bases not matched to a gene: 13. CDR3 in DNA: TGTGCCAGCTCACCAATATTAACAGCGGGAGATTCTAATGAGCAGTTCTTC. It translates to CASSPILTAGDSNEQFF. The full variable domain, in which reference TRBV18 and TRBJ2-1 provide the parts outside the CDR3, is NAGVMQNPRHLVRRRGQEARLRCSPMKGHSHVYWYRQLPEEGLKFMVYLQKENIIDESGMPKERFSAEFPKEGPSILRIQQVVRGDSAAYFCASSPILTAGDSNEQFFGPGTRLTVL.

The chain is built from TRBV11-2 and TRBJ2-1; 8 bases are shared with TRBD2. The V gene end was trimmed by 0 bases and the J gene end by 1 base; junction bases not matched to a gene: 2. Germline-derived CDR1 and CDR2 are SGHAT and FQNNGV. The CDR3 is 16 residues long. CDR3 in DNA: TGTGCCAGCAGCTTAGAGGGACTAGGTTCCTACAATGAGCAGTTCTTC. This codes for CASSLEGLGSYNEQFF.

This chain joins TRBV5-8 and TRBJ1-1; the match to TRBD1 covers 7 bases. The CDR3 consists of 15 residues. Per germline, CDR1 SGHTS and CDR2 YDEGEE. The V gene end was trimmed by 3 bases and the J gene end by 5 bases; junction bases not matched to a gene: 10. In nucleotides, the CDR3 is TGTGCCAGCAGCTCAGACCGGGACAGCAGAACTGAAGCTTTCTTT. Protein: CASSSDRDSRTEAFF.

J is TRBJ2-7 and V is TRBV7-2; D is possibly TRBD1 (6 bases). The V end was cut by 2 bases, the J end by 7 bases, with 12 bases between. Germline V lookup: CDR1 SGHTA, CDR2 FQGNSA. CDR3 length: 13 residues. This CDR3 reads CASSLRTADEQYF. Here the CDR3 DNA reads TGTGCCAGCAGCTTAAGGACAGCTGATGAGCAGTACTTC.

V usage is TRBV7-2 and J usage is TRBJ1-4; TRBD1 matches at 11 bases. V lost 6 bases to trimming and J lost 7 bases; unmatched junction nucleotides: 4. Germline V gene sequence: CDR1 SGHTA, CDR2 FQGNSA. CDR3 length: 14 amino acids. The CDR3 here is CASSWDRGAEKLFF. CDR3 coding DNA: TGTGCCAGCAGTTGGGACAGGGGGGCTGAAAAACTGTTTTTT.

The V and J genes are TRBV30 and TRBJ2-5, with D tentatively TRBD2 (6 bases). Germline CDR1 GTSNPN, CDR2 SVGIG (reference sequence). CDR3 length: 14 amino acids. The CDR3 bases are TGTGCATCCGGGGGACGGACTATCCAAGAGACCCAGTACTTC. Amino acid sequence: CASGGRTIQETQYF.

This chain connects TRBV9 to TRBJ2-1; 8 bases are shared with TRBD2. The CDR3 consists of 17 residues. J gave up 0 bases and V 0 bases, and 5 bases lay outside the gene matches. Looked up from germline, CDR1 is SGDLS and CDR2 is YYNGEE. The CDR3 here is CASSVDSGSSSYNEQFF. CDR3 sequence (DNA): TGTGCCAGCAGCGTAGACAGCGGGAGTAGCTCCTACAATGAGCAGTTCTTC.

This chain uses TRBV6-1 with TRBJ2-7; 9 bases map to TRBD2. After removal of 7 bases from V and 2 bases from J, the junction contained 9 bases not matched to a gene. Germline V CDR1 and CDR2: MNHNS, SASEGT. The CDR3 is 15 residues long. The CDR3: CASIGLAGGAYEQYF. The CDR3, as DNA: TGTGCCAGCATTGGGTTGGCGGGAGGGGCCTACGAGCAGTACTTC.

The chain is built from TRBV9 and TRBJ2-1, with D hard to call. The ends were cut back, 4 bases at V and 0 bases at J, with 14 bases in the middle. The CDR3 runs 16 residues. Germline assignment: CDR1 SGDLS and CDR2 YYNGEE. CDR3 in DNA: TGTGCCAGCAGCCCCCCCGGGTGGAGCTCCTACAATGAGCAGTTCTTC. Amino acid sequence: CASSPPGWSSYNEQFF. Using reference TRBV9 and TRBJ2-1 for the parts outside the CDR3, the full variable domain is DSGVTQTPKHLITATGQRVTLRCSPRSGDLSVYWYQQSLDQGLQFLIQYYNGEERAKGNILERFSAQQFPDLHSELNLSSLELGDSALYFCASSPPGWSSYNEQFFGPGTRLTVL.